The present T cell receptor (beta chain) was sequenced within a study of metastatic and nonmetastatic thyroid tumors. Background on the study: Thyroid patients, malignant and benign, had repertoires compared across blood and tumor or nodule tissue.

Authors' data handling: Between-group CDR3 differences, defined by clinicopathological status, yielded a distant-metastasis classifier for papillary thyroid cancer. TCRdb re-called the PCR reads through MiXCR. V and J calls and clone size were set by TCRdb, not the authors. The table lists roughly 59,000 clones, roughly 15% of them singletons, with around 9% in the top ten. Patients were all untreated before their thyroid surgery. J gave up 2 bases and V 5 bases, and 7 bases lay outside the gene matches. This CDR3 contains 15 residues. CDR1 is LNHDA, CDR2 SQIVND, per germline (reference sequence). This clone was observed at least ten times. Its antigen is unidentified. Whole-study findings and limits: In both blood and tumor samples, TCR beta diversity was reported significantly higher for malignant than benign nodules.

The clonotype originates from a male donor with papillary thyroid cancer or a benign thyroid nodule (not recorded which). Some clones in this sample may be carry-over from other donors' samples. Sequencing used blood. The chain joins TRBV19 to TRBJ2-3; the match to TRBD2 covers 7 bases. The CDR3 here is CASSSGLPITDTQYF. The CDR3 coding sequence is TGTGCCAGTAGTTCGGGACTACCCATCACAGATACGCAGTATTTT.